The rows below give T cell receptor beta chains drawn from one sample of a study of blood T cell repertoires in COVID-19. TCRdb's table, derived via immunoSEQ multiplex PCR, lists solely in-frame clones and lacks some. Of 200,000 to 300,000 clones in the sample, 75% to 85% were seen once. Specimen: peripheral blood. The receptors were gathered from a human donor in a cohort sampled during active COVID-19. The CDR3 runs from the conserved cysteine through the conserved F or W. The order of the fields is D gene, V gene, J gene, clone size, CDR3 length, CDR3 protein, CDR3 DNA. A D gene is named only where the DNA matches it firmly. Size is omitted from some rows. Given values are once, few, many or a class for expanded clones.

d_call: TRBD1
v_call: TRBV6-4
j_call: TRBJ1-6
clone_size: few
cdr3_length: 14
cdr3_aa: CASSEGTGNSPLHF
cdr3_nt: TGTGCCAGCAGTGAGGGGACAGGGAATTCACCCCTCCACTTT

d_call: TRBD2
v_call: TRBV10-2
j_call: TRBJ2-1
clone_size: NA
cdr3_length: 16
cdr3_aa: CASSGEERGGWNEQFF
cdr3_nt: TGCGCCAGCAGTGGAGAGGAGCGGGGGGGCTGGAATGAGCAGTTCTTC

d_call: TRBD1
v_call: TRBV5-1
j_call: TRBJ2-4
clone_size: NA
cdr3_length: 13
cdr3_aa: CASSPGQSGIQYF
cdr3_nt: TGCGCCAGCAGCCCGGGACAGTCCGGCATTCAGTACTTC

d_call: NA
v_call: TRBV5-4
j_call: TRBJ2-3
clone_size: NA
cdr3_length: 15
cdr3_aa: CASSLLVGKENTQYF
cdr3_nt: TGTGCCAGCAGCTTATTAGTCGGGAAGGAAAACACGCAGTATTTT

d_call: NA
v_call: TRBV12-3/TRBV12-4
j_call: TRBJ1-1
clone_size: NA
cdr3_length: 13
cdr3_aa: CASSKIANTEAFF
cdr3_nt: TGTGCCAGCAGTAAGATAGCGAACACTGAAGCTTTCTTT

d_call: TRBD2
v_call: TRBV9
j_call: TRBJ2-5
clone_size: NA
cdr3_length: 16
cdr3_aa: CASGSPPSGGQETQYF
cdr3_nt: TGTGCCAGCGGCTCCCCCCCCAGCGGGGGTCAAGAGACCCAGTACTTC

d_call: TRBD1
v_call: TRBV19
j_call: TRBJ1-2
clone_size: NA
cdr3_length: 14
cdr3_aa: CASSRDRVWRGYTF
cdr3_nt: TGTGCCAGTAGCCGGGACAGGGTTTGGAGGGGCTACACCTTC

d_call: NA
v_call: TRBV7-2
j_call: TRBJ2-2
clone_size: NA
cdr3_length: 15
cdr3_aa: CASSLALADTGELFF
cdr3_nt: TGTGCCAGCAGCTTGGCACTAGCCGACACCGGGGAGCTGTTTTTT

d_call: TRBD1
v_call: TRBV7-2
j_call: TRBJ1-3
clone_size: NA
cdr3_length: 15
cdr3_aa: CASSWTGISGNTIYF
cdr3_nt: TGTGCCAGCAGCTGGACAGGGATCTCTGGAAACACCATATATTTT

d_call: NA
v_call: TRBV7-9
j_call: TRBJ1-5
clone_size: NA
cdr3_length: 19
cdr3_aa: CASSKSGTPGPFRNQPQHF
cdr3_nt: TGTGCCAGCAGTAAATCCGGGACTCCAGGCCCCTTTCGCAATCAGCCCCAGCATTTT

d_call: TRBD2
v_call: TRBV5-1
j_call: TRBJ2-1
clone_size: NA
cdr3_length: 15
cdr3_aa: CASSAGLPSYNEQFF
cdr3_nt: TGCGCCAGCAGCGCGGGACTACCGTCCTACAATGAGCAGTTCTTC

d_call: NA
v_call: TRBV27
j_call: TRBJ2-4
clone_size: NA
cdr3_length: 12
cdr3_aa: CASTGRGNIQYF
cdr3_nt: TGTGCCAGCACAGGCAGGGGCAACATTCAGTACTTC

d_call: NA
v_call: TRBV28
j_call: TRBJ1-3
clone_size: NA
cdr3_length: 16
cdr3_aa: CASSLTTGQGGNTIYF
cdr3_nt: TGTGCCAGCAGTTTAACCACAGGGCAAGGAGGAAACACCATATATTTT

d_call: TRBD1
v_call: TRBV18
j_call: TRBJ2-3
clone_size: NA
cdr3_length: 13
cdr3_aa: CASSATGADTQYF
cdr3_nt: TGTGCCAGCTCAGCCACAGGGGCGGATACGCAGTATTTT

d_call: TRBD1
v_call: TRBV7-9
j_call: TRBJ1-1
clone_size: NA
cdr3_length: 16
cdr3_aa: CASSFKKGGVSTEAFF
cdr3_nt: TGTGCCAGCAGCTTTAAGAAAGGGGGCGTGAGCACTGAAGCTTTCTTT

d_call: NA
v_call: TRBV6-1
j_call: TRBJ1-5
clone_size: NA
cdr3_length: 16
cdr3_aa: CASSERQVSGNQPQHF
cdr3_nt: TGTGCCAGCAGTGAACGACAGGTTAGTGGCAATCAGCCCCAGCATTTT

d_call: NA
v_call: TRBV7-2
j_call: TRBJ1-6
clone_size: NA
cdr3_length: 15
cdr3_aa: CASSLGRAFNSPLHF
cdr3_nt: TGTGCCAGCAGCTTAGGGCGGGCGTTCAATTCACCCCTCCACTTT

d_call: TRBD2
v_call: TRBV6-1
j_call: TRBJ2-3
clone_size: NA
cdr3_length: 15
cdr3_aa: CASSETSGSVDTQYF
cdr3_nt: TGTGCCAGCAGTGAGACTAGCGGGAGCGTGGATACGCAGTATTTT

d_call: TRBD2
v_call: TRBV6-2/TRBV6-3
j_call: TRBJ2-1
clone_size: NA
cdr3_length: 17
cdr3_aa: CASSSGTSGVSGVEQFF
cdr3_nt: TGTGCCAGCAGCTCGGGGACTAGCGGGGTGTCCGGAGTTGAGCAGTTCTTC

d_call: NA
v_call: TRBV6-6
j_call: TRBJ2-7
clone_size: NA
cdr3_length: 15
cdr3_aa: CASSYPRGSTYEQYF
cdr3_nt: TGTGCCAGCAGCTACCCCCGAGGCTCCACCTACGAGCAGTACTTC

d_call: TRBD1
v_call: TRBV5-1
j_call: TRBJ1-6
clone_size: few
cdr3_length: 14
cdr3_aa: CASSLEGQNSPLHF
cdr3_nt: TGCGCCAGCAGCCTCGAGGGACAGAATTCACCCCTCCACTTT

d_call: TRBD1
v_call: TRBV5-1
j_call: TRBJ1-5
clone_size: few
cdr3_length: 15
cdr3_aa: CASSLRTGGDQPQHF
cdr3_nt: TGCGCCAGCAGCTTGAGGACAGGGGGTGATCAGCCCCAGCATTTT

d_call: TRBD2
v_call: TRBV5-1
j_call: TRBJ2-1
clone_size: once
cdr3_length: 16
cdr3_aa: CASSLPGLAGYNEQFF
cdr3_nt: TGCGCCAGCAGCCTACCGGGACTAGCGGGCTACAATGAGCAGTTCTTC

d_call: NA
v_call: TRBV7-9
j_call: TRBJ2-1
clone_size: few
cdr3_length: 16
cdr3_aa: CASSLNRGSGGDEQFF
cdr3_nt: TGTGCCAGCAGCTTGAATAGGGGATCTGGCGGGGATGAGCAGTTCTTC

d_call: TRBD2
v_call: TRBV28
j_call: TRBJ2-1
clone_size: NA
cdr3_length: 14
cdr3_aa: CASTGLAGNNEQFF
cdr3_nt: TGTGCCAGCACGGGACTAGCGGGTAACAATGAGCAGTTCTTC

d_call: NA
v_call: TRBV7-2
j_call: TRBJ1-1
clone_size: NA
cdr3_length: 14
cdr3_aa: CASSATYLNTEAFF
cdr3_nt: TGTGCCAGCAGTGCGACATATTTGAACACTGAAGCTTTCTTT

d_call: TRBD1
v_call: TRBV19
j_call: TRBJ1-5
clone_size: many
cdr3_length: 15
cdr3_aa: CASTAGTGGNQPQHF
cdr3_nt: TGTGCCAGTACTGCCGGGACAGGGGGCAATCAGCCCCAGCATTTT

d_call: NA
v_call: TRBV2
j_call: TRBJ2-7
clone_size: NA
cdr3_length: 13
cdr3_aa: CAGGTASSYEQYF
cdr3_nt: TGTGCCGGAGGGACTGCGAGCTCCTACGAGCAGTACTTC

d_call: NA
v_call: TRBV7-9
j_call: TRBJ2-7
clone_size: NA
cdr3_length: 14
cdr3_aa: CASSPWVEPYEQYF
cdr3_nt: TGTGCCAGCAGCCCCTGGGTGGAGCCCTACGAGCAGTACTTC

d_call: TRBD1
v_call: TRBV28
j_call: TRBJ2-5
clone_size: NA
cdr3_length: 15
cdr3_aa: CASRTIKGARETQYF
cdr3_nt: TGTGCCAGCAGGACGATTAAGGGGGCGAGAGAGACCCAGTACTTC

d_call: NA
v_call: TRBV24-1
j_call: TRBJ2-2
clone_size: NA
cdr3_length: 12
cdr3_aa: CATSLGVGELFF
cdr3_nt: TGTGCCACCAGTCTAGGGGTCGGGGAGCTGTTTTTT

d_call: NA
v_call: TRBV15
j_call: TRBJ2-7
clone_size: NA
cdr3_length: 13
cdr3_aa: CATSRERINEQYF
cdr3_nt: TGTGCCACCAGCAGAGAGAGGATAAACGAGCAGTACTTC

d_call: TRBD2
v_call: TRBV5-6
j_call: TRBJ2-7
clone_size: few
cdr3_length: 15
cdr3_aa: CASSLVAGLSYEQYF
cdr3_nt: TGTGCCAGCAGCCTAGTAGCGGGCCTTTCCTACGAGCAGTACTTC

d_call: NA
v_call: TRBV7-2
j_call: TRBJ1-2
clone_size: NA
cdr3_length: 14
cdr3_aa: CASSLAGGGYGYTF
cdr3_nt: TGTGCCAGCAGCTTGGCAGGAGGAGGCTATGGCTACACCTTC

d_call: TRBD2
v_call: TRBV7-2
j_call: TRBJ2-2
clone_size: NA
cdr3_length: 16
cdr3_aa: CASSLVAGANTGELFF
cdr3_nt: TGTGCCAGCAGCTTGGTAGCGGGAGCTAACACCGGGGAGCTGTTTTTT

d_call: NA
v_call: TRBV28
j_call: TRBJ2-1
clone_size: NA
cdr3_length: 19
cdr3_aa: CASSFPGTHPTRIYNEQFF
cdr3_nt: TGTGCCAGCAGTTTTCCCGGGACTCATCCCACCCGGATCTACAATGAGCAGTTCTTC

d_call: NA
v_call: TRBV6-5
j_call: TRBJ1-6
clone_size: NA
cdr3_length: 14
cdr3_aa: CASSWTAYNSPLHF
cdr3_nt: TGTGCCAGCAGCTGGACAGCCTATAATTCACCCCTCCACTTT